This TCR beta chain was profiled in a study of shared clonotypes between healthy human individuals. Study-level results: Between a handful of donors, naive CD4 clonotypes were shared at a level of around 5.2%.

Between the trimmed V and J ends, which lost 4 bases and 5 bases, there was a span of 15 bases. The CDR3 extends over 14 amino acids. Germline V gives CDR1 SGHTS, CDR2 YDEGEE. A word on this clone: Its specificity is not known.

Clones were read by immunoSEQ multiplex PCR, and TCRdb kept only the in-frame ones, dropping some. The data show about 2,500,000 clones, around nine tenths seen once. This chain links TRBV5-8 with TRBJ2-5; no reliable D call. The sample was naive CD4+ T cells sorted from blood. Subset noted: CD45RA+ positively selected. This sequence was found in a man aged 18 to 35 in good health. The CDR3 nucleotides are TGTGCCAGCAGCGCACCATCACCTGGCGAGACCCAGTACTTC. The encoded protein is CASSAPSPGETQYF.